The 17 T cell receptor beta chains given below trace back to one sample, sequenced in a study of blood T cells in healthy people across ages. The use of a sample-barcoded 5' primer and a J-beta primer mix characterized a second PCR of about 7 to 12 cycles. TCRdb used MiXCR to reprocess the 5' RACE reads, holding one entry per CDR3 protein. The table has 1.5 million to 2 million distinct CDR3 sequences, around 50% seen once. Sequencing used blood. The receptors were gathered from a woman aged 40-49 years in good health.

This chain joins TRBV20-1 and TRBJ2-7, with 8 bases fitting TRBD1. CDR3 length equals 14 residues. The junction had 7 bases not matched to a gene; V was cut back by 4 bases and J by 2 bases. Germline CDR1 is DFQATT and CDR2 is SNEGSKA (reference sequence). In DNA form, the CDR3 reads TGCAGTGCTAACGGACAGGGTGGGACCTACGAGCAGTACTTC. Amino acids: CSANGQGGTYEQYF.

The chain employs TRBV24-1 and TRBJ2-7, with unresolved D. The closer fit of TRBJ2-5 to the DNA end suggests the J call may be wrong. Per germline, CDR1 KGHDR and CDR2 SFDVKD. CDR3 size: 14 residues. CDR3 region: CATSDPDVLETQYF. The CDR3, as DNA: TGTGCCACCAGTGACCCAGACGTTCTAGAGACCCAGTACTTC.

This clonotype was seen ten or more times. The chain uses TRBV7-2 and TRBJ2-6; no definite D call. CDR3 size: 17 residues. V lost 1 base and J lost 0, with 10 bases in between. Germline CDR1 and CDR2: SGHTA and FQGNSA. Written as DNA, the CDR3 is TGTGCCAGCAGCTTAGGAACCAGCTTCTCTGGGGCCAACGTCCTGACTTTC. Protein product: CASSLGTSFSGANVLTF.

This chain connects TRBV3-1 to TRBJ2-4, with TRBD1 matching over 7 bases. There are 14 residues in the CDR3. The V gene's germline CDR1 is LGHDT and CDR2 YNNKEL (reference sequence). With 3 bases clipped from V and 4 bases from J, the junction kept 3 bases outside the gene matches. The CDR3 nucleotides are TGTGCCAGCAGCCATAGACAGGGTAAAAACATTCAGTACTTC. Its translation is CASSHRQGKNIQYF.

This chain connects TRBV10-1 to TRBJ2-5; no clear D. The CDR3 runs to 13 residues. Trimming left V 2 bases short and J 4 bases short, with 8 bases between. The germline CDR1 and CDR2 sequences are WNHNN and SYGVQD (reference sequence). The CDR3 protein is CASSENIGETQYF. The CDR3 DNA reads as TGCGCCAGCAGTGAGAATATTGGAGAGACCCAGTACTTC.

The chain carries TRBV7-8 and TRBJ1-2; 8 bases map to TRBD1. Trimming at V came to 11 bases and at J to 7 bases, leaving 9 bases not matched to a gene. CDR1 is SGHVS, CDR2 FQNEAQ, per germline. The length of the CDR3 is 12 residues. CDR3 protein: CAYAGTGGGYTF. The CDR3 DNA sequence: TGTGCCTATGCCGGGACAGGCGGTGGCTACACCTTC.

The V and J genes are TRBV12-3 or TRBV12-4 and TRBJ2-5, with 12 bases aligning to TRBD2. V shed 4 bases, J shed 11 bases, and the junction held 11 bases outside the gene matches. CDR3 length: 15 amino acids. CDR3 sequence reads: CASSWTSGTYNEQYF. The DNA for the CDR3 is TGTGCCAGCAGTTGGACTAGCGGGACCTACAATGAGCAGTACTTC.

This clonotype was seen a handful of times. The V and J genes are TRBV11-1 and TRBJ1-2; D is undetermined. CDR3 length: 14 amino acids. Germline CDR1 SGHAT, CDR2 FQDESV (reference sequence). Trimming removed 3 bases from V and 7 bases from J, with 15 bases in between. The CDR3 loop is CASSLSPVLPGYTF. The CDR3 coding sequence is TGTGCCAGCAGCTTGAGTCCCGTCCTACCTGGCTACACCTTC.

This clonotype was recorded only once. The rearrangement links TRBV4-3 to TRBJ2-1; 11 positions match TRBD2. Germline V gene data show CDR1 as LGHNA and CDR2 as YSLEER. The V gene end was trimmed by 4 bases and the J gene end by 6 bases; junction bases not matched to a gene: 8. The CDR3 loop spans 16 amino acids. In DNA form, the CDR3 reads TGCGCCAGCAGCCTCAATAGCGGGGGGGCTGGCAATGAGCAGTTCTTC. It translates to CASSLNSGGAGNEQFF.

Points on this clonotype: One end of the junction does not line up with germline, which may come from a read error. The rearrangement uses TRBV7-9 and TRBJ1-1; D ambiguous. Germline lookup yields CDR1 SEHNR and CDR2 FQNEAQ (reference sequence). The CDR3 runs 15 residues. The CDR3 region is CASSLEGSLNTEVFF. CDR3 DNA: TGTGCCAGCAGCTTAGAGGGCAGCTTGAACACTGAAGTTTTCTTT.

J is TRBJ2-1 and V is TRBV7-8, with 7 bases matching TRBD1. The CDR3 loop spans 18 amino acids. V lost 5 bases and J lost 6; bases outside the gene matches: 19. In germline, CDR1 is SGHVS, CDR2 FQNEAQ. CDR3 residues: CASSQYRFPGQSGNEQFF. The CDR3 DNA is TGTGCCAGCAGCCAATACCGGTTTCCGGGACAGAGTGGCAATGAGCAGTTCTTC.

The chain is built from TRBV20-1 and TRBJ2-5, with D possibly TRBD1 on 6 matching bases. The germline V and J ends were trimmed by 4 bases and 11 bases, with 20 bases remaining between them. The CDR3 has 13 amino acids. Per germline, CDR1 DFQATT and CDR2 SNEGSKA (reference sequence). The DNA for the CDR3 is TGCAGTGCTAATCGACAGGCCAGCAATGAGCAGTACTTC. Its translation: CSANRQASNEQYF.

This sequence joins TRBV20-1 and TRBJ2-5; 11 positions agree with TRBD2. The DNA end lines up better with TRBJ2-7; the J call may be wrong. Germline-derived CDR1 and CDR2 are DFQATT and SNEGSKA (reference sequence). This CDR3 spans 14 amino acids. CDR3 nucleotide sequence: TGCAGTGCTAGACCGGGACTAGCGGCCCACGAGCAGTACTTC. The encoded protein is CSARPGLAAHEQYF.

This sequence joins TRBV20-1 and TRBJ2-5; D is unclear. Germline V gene data show CDR1 as DFQATT and CDR2 as SNEGSKA (reference sequence). The V and J ends lost 0 bases and 5 bases respectively, with 10 bases between them. CDR3 length equals 13 residues. The CDR3: CSARDDPRETQYF. In DNA form, the CDR3 reads TGCAGTGCTAGAGATGACCCGCGGGAGACCCAGTACTTC.

The chain recombines TRBV29-1 with TRBJ2-7; possibly TRBD2 for D (5 bases). The CDR3 length is 13 residues. Trimming pared 4 bases from V and 3 bases from J, leaving 13 bases between. Germline loops: CDR1 SQVTM, CDR2 ANQGSEA. CDR3 in amino acids: CSVGGLDFYEQYF. The CDR3 coding sequence is TGCAGCGTTGGAGGGTTAGACTTCTACGAGCAGTACTTC.

The chain recombines TRBV19 with TRBJ1-5, with D tentatively TRBD1 (6 bases). Trimming stripped 4 bases from V and 2 bases from J, with 12 bases between. This CDR3 has 15 amino acids. The germline V gene encodes CDR1 LNHDA and CDR2 SQIVND (reference sequence). CDR3: CASSTPGDRNQPQHF. CDR3 nucleotides: TGTGCCAGTAGTACTCCAGGGGATCGCAATCAGCCCCAGCATTTT.

Only a few counts were recorded for this clonotype. The rearrangement joins TRBV5-6 to TRBJ1-2; D possibly corresponds to TRBD1 (6 bases). From germline, CDR1 is SGHDT and CDR2 YYEEEE. This CDR3 region has 15 residues. Trimming removed 3 bases at V and 4 bases at J, with 16 bases between. The CDR3 DNA follows: TGTGCCAGCAGCTCTGGGACAAGCCTACTCTATGGCTACACCTTC. This gives the protein CASSSGTSLLYGYTF.